The next 16 T cell receptor beta chains were all read from a single sample in a study of T-cell reconstitution after alpha-beta-depleted transplantation in children. Unique molecular identifiers featured in how the TCRbeta library was prepared. From the PCR reads, TCRdb called clonotypes with MiXCR, one entry per CDR3 protein. This sample carries fewer than 550,000 distinct CDR3 sequences, roughly an eighth of them seen once, and the ten largest clones take 13% to 15%. The material sequenced was PBMCs, mostly from graft donor cells, taken 180 days after TCRalphabeta/CD19-depleted stem cell transplant. The receptor source for this set is a female patient between 2 and 15 years old who had a stem cell transplant for aplastic anemia, so the T cells may come from the graft donor.

The V gene is TRBV18, the J gene TRBJ2-7; TRBD2 aligns across 8 bases. Losses at the gene ends were 5 bases for V and 4 bases for J; bases not matched to a gene: 7. Germline CDR1 and CDR2: KGHSH and LQKENI. This CDR3 is 14 amino acids long. The CDR3 DNA reads as TGTGCCAGCTCAACTGGGACTAGTGGGTACGAGCAGTACTTC. Amino acid sequence: CASSTGTSGYEQYF.

V and J are TRBV29-1 and TRBJ1-1; D is possibly TRBD1 (5 bases). CDR1 is SQVTM and CDR2 is ANQGSEA in the germline V gene. The CDR3 is 14 residues long. The germline V and J ends were trimmed by 3 bases and 1 base, with 12 bases remaining between them. CDR3 amino acids: CSVDWDFTNTEAFF. The DNA of the CDR3 is TGCAGCGTTGATTGGGACTTTACGAACACTGAAGCTTTCTTT.

This clonotype was counted ten times or more. The chain couples TRBV3-1 to TRBJ2-5, with D perhaps matching TRBD2 (5 bases). V dropped 0 bases and J dropped 2 bases, with 19 bases sitting between them. Germline V gene lookup returns CDR1 LGHDT and CDR2 YNNKEL (reference sequence). The CDR3 spans 18 residues. CDR3 protein: CASSQDNPFGLGQETQYF. The CDR3 nucleotides read TGTGCCAGCAGCCAAGATAACCCCTTTGGACTTGGGCAAGAGACCCAGTACTTC.

The V and J genes are TRBV11-2 and TRBJ2-1; a weak D match, TRBD2 (5 bases). The V and J ends lost 1 base and 3 bases respectively, with 13 bases between them. Germline V gene sequence: CDR1 SGHAT, CDR2 FQNNGV. The CDR3 is made up of 16 amino acids. CDR3 protein: CASSLVGGGGYNEQFF. Here the CDR3 DNA reads TGTGCCAGCAGCTTAGTCGGCGGAGGAGGCTACAATGAGCAGTTCTTC.

The chain couples TRBV7-2 to TRBJ1-4; no reliable D call. The ends were cut back, 5 bases at V and 0 bases at J, with 10 bases in the middle. Looked up from germline, CDR1 is SGHTA and CDR2 is FQGNSA. The CDR3 has 15 amino acids. This chain's CDR3 is CASSPVRTTNEKLFF. The CDR3, as DNA: TGTGCCAGCAGCCCAGTCAGGACAACTAATGAAAAACTGTTTTTT.

The chain carries TRBV4-3 and TRBJ2-1; TRBD1 agrees at 8 bases. Germline V CDR1 and CDR2: LGHNA, YSLEER. The ends lost 4 bases at V and 4 bases at J; junction bases unmatched: 9. The length of the CDR3 is 16 residues. This CDR3 is CASSPRGTGTYNEQFF. The CDR3 bases are TGCGCCAGCAGCCCGAGAGGGACAGGTACATACAATGAGCAGTTCTTC.

This clonotype was found a few times. The chain joins TRBV6-1 to TRBJ2-7; D possibly corresponds to TRBD1 (6 bases). This CDR3 comprises 15 residues. With 6 bases removed from V and 4 bases from J, the gap between germline ends came to 19 bases. From germline, CDR1 is MNHNS and CDR2 SASEGT. This CDR3 is CASRRGTSLTYEQYF. The CDR3 nucleotides read TGTGCCAGCAGAAGAGGGACATCTCTAACTTACGAGCAGTACTTC.

In regard to this clonotype: One junction end disagrees with the germline gene, perhaps due to a read error. The chain joins TRBV4-3 to TRBJ2-2; tentatively, D is TRBD2 (6 bases). Germline assignment: CDR1 LGHNA and CDR2 YSLEER. This CDR3 has 13 residues. As DNA, the CDR3 is TGCGCCATCAGCCAAGGGGAGGCCGGGGAGCTGTTTTTT. Its protein is CAISQGEAGELFF.

A few counts support this clonotype. This chain links TRBV20-1 with TRBJ2-7; 9 positions match TRBD2. J was trimmed by 0 bases and V by 5 bases; bases with no gene match: 11. Per the germline V gene, CDR1 is DFQATT and CDR2 is SNEGSKA (reference sequence). The CDR3 spans 16 residues. The CDR3: CSALKAGGPFSYEQYV. As DNA, the CDR3 is TGCAGTGCTCTCAAAGCGGGAGGTCCCTTCTCCTACGAGCAGTACGTC.

This clonotype has more than one count but fewer than ten. The gene calls are TRBV4-1 and TRBJ2-5; 7 nucleotides match TRBD1. The V and J ends lost 1 base and 6 bases, in that order; junction bases with no gene match: 11. The CDR3 contains 16 residues. Germline loops: CDR1 MGHRA, CDR2 YSYEKL. The CDR3 reads CASSQAARQGWKTQYF. The CDR3 coding sequence is TGCGCCAGCAGCCAAGCTGCGAGACAGGGATGGAAGACCCAGTACTTC.

The chain combines TRBV6-5 with TRBJ1-5; no definite D call. CDR3 size: 13 residues. The V end lost 2 bases, the J end lost 7 bases, and 9 bases lay between the germline ends. CDR1 and CDR2 (germline): MNHEY, SVGAGI. The CDR3 reads CASSYIPRQPQHF. CDR3 nucleotides: TGTGCCAGCAGTTACATCCCAAGGCAGCCCCAGCATTTT.

This clonotype was observed a single time. A much larger clone lies a single base off, so this may be a read error. J is TRBJ2-3 and V is TRBV5-1; TRBD2 aligns across 10 bases. The CDR3 loop spans 14 amino acids. V gave up 6 bases and J gave up 6 bases; unmatched junction bases: 7. CDR1 is SGHRS and CDR2 is YFSETQ in the germline V gene. The CDR3 sequence: CASNPAGGHDTQYF. DNA of the CDR3: TGCGCCAGCAATCCAGCGGGGGGGCACGATACGCAGTATTTT.

The rearrangement uses TRBV12-3 or TRBV12-4 and TRBJ2-4; tentatively, D is TRBD1 (6 bases). The CDR3 loop spans 15 amino acids. Trimming took off 1 base at V and 0 bases at J, with 7 bases between the two ends. In DNA, the CDR3 is TGTGCCAGCAGTTTAGACAGGGCAGCCAAAAACATTCAGTACTTC. This gives the protein CASSLDRAAKNIQYF.

This clonotype was counted a few times. This chain links TRBV20-1 with TRBJ2-1; 11 bases line up with TRBD2. The CDR3 runs 15 residues. CDR1 is DFQATT, CDR2 SNEGSKA, per germline (reference sequence). V shed 3 bases, J shed 5 bases, and the junction held 6 bases outside the gene matches. The CDR3 reads CSASTSSGRHNEQFF. CDR3 nucleotide sequence: TGCAGTGCTAGCACCTCTAGCGGGAGGCACAATGAGCAGTTCTTC.

This clonotype was seen only a few times. The rearrangement links TRBV7-9 to TRBJ1-3; no clear D gene. This CDR3 has 14 residues. Trimming cost V 1 base and J 3 bases, with 7 bases left between them. Germline V lookup: CDR1 SEHNR, CDR2 FQNEAQ (reference sequence). This CDR3 is CASSLGRYGNTIYF. CDR3 nucleotide sequence: TGTGCCAGCAGCTTAGGACGGTATGGAAACACCATATATTTT.

This clonotype was found a few times. The chain has TRBV4-3 and TRBJ1-4, with 10 bases lining up with TRBD1. The germline gives CDR1 LGHNA, CDR2 YSLEER. Trimming removed 0 bases from V and 8 bases from J; junction bases left unmatched: 3. The CDR3 covers 15 residues. CDR3 coding DNA: TGCGCCAGCAGCCAAGAGGACAGGGGGGGCGAAAAACTGTTTTTT. Its protein product is CASSQEDRGGEKLFF.